This entry lists 6 T cell receptor beta chains sequenced from one sample in a study of blood T cell repertoires in COVID-19. The assay was immunoSEQ multiplex PCR, and TCRdb's table has in-frame clones only and misses some. The sample has under 350,000 clones; 85% are singletons. The sequenced material came from peripheral blood. The receptors originated from a human donor in a cohort sampled during active COVID-19.

V usage is TRBV5-5 and J usage is TRBJ2-2; D not certain. Trimming pared 0 bases from V and 0 bases from J, leaving 6 bases between. CDR3 length: 15 residues. Germline values: CDR1 SGHKS, CDR2 YYEKEE (reference sequence). The CDR3 spells CASSLVQTNTGELFF. CDR3 DNA sequence: TGTGCCAGCAGCTTGGTCCAGACGAACACCGGGGAGCTGTTTTTT.

This clone was detected a few times. The gene calls are TRBV6-2 or TRBV6-3 and TRBJ1-2; no reliable D call. Between the trimmed V and J ends, which lost 5 bases and 1 base, there was a span of 5 bases. This CDR3 is built from 12 residues. The germline V gene encodes CDR1 MNHEY and CDR2 SVGEGT. In DNA form, the CDR3 reads TGTGCCAGCAGTCGTTTTAACTATGGCTACACCTTC. Amino acids: CASSRFNYGYTF.

The J gene is TRBJ2-5, the V gene TRBV29-1; possibly TRBD2 for D (6 bases). This CDR3 contains 13 residues. Germline CDR1 SQVTM, CDR2 ANQGSEA. V was clipped by 0 bases and J by 6 bases, with 11 bases between them. The DNA of the CDR3 is TGCAGCGTTGAAGATGGGAGGTGGAAGACCCAGTACTTC. Amino acids: CSVEDGRWKTQYF. The whole variable domain, remainder taken from reference TRBV29-1 and TRBJ2-5, is SAVISQKPSRDICQRGTSLTIQCQVDSQVTMMFWYRQQPGQSLTLIATANQGSEATYESGFVIDKFPISRPNLTFSTLTVSNMSPEDSSIYLCSVEDGRWKTQYFGPGTRLLVL.

This chain joins TRBV6-5 and TRBJ2-2, with 10 bases fitting TRBD1. The CDR3 loop spans 13 amino acids. Looked up from germline, CDR1 is MNHEY and CDR2 is SVGAGI. Losses at the gene ends were 11 bases for V and 7 bases for J; bases not matched to a gene: 7. The chain's CDR3 is CACRQGAHGELFF. CDR3 in DNA: TGTGCCTGTAGACAGGGGGCCCACGGGGAGCTGTTTTTT.

This clone was picked up one time. The rearrangement uses TRBV6-5 and TRBJ1-6; 8 bases align to TRBD1. CDR3 length: 14 amino acids. V lost 2 bases to trimming and J lost 12 bases; unmatched junction nucleotides: 6. Germline V gene sequence: CDR1 MNHEY, CDR2 SVGAGI. The CDR3, as DNA: TGTGCCAGCAGTTACGAGGGGACAGGAAGACCCCTCCACTTT. As protein: CASSYEGTGRPLHF.

The rearrangement joins TRBV7-6 to TRBJ2-1, with 9 bases identical to TRBD2. The V gene end was trimmed by 2 bases and the J gene end by 4 bases; junction bases not matched to a gene: 6. The CDR3 consists of 16 residues. Germline V gives CDR1 SGHVS, CDR2 FNYEAQ. CDR3 in amino acids: CASSLRGAGGYNEQFF. The CDR3 nucleotides are TGTGCCAGCAGCTTACGGGGGGCGGGAGGGTACAATGAGCAGTTCTTC.